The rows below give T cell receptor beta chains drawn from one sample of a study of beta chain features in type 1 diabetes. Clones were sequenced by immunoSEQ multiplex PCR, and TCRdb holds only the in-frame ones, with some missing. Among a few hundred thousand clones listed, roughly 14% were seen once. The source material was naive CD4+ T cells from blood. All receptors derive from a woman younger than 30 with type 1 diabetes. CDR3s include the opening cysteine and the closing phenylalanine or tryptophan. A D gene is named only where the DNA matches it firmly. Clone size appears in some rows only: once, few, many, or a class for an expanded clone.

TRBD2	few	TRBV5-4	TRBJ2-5	TGTGCCAGCAGCTCGGGGGCTAGCGGGTACCAAGAGACCCAGTACTTC	CASSSGASGYQETQYF
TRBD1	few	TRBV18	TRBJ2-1	TGTGCCAGCTCTCCATTATTGACAGGGCCGGCGGGCTACAATGAGCAGTTCTTC	CASSPLLTGPAGYNEQFF
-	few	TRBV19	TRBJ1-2	TGTGCCAGTAGTATGGGGGCGAGTGGCTACACCTTC	CASSMGASGYTF
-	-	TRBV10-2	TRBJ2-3	TGCGCCACCCAGGCAGGGGCCGGCACAGATACGCAGTATTTT	CATQAGAGTDTQYF
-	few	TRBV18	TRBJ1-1	TGTGCCAGCTCAACTAATCAAGGGGGAGCTTTCTTT	CASSTNQGGAFF
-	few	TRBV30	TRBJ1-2	TGTGCCTGGAGCAATAACTATGGCTACACCTTC	CAWSNNYGYTF
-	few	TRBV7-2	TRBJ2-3	TGTGCCAGCAGCCCTGGGGCTAGCACAGATACGCAGTATTTT	CASSPGASTDTQYF
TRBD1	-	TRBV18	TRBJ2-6	TGTGCCAGCTCACCGCAGAGACAGGGGCCCTCTGGGGCCAACGTCCTGACTTTC	CASSPQRQGPSGANVLTF
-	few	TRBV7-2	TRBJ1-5	TGTGCCAGCAGCCCTCGGGGTAGCAATCAGCCCCAGCATTTT	CASSPRGSNQPQHF
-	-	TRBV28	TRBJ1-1	TGTGCCAGCAGGGCGGGGAATCGTGGTGAAGCTTTCTTT	CASRAGNRGEAFF
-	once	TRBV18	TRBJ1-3	TGTGCCAGCTCACCGCCTCGGCAGGGCTCTTCTGGAAACACCATATATTTT	CASSPPRQGSSGNTIYF
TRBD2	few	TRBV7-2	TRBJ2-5	TGTGCCAGCAGCTTGTCGACTAGCGGGGAGGCTAAGACCCAGTACTTC	CASSLSTSGEAKTQYF
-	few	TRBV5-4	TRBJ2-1	TGTGCCAGCAGCTTGGGTAGCGTCCCCTCCTACAATGAGCAGTTCTTC	CASSLGSVPSYNEQFF
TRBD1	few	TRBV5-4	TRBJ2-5	TGTGCCAGCAGGGCTGGGACAGAAGAGACCCAGTACTTC	CASRAGTEETQYF
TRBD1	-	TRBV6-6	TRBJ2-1	TGTGCCAGCAGTTACGGAACCCCGGGACAGAAGCAGTTCTTC	CASSYGTPGQKQFF
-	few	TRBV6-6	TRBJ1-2	TGTGCCAGCAGTTACAACAGTAACGGCTACACCTTC	CASSYNSNGYTF
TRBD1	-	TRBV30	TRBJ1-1	TGTGCCTGGAGACAGGGGGAGTCAAGACGGGCTTTCTTT	CAWRQGESRRAFF
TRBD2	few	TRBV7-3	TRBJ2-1	TGTGCCAGCAGCTGGAGCGGGAGCGCACACAATGAGCAGTTCTTC	CASSWSGSAHNEQFF
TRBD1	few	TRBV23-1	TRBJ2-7	TGCGCCAGCAGTTTGGACAGGGGCCCCCACGAGCAGTACTTC	CASSLDRGPHEQYF
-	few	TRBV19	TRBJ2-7	TGTGCCAGTAGCAGTAGGACTCTGACCTACGAGCAGTACTTC	CASSSRTLTYEQYF
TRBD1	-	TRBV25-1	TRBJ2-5	TGTGCCAGCACCCCAGGACAGGGCACAGAGACCCAGTACTTC	CASTPGQGTETQYF
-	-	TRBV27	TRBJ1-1	TGTGCCAGCAGTTTAGGTTCGGAACGCAGGGCCGAAGCTTTCTTT	CASSLGSERRAEAFF
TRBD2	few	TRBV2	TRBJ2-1	TGTGCCGCCCTGGGGACTAGCGGGAATGAGCAGTTCTTC	CAALGTSGNEQFF
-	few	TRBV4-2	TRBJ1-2	TGTGCCAGCAGCCCCTCCCACAGTCAGGACTATGGCTACACCTTC	CASSPSHSQDYGYTF
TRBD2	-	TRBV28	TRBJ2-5	TGTGCCAGCAGCCACGGACTAGTAACGGCCCCAGAGACCCAGTACTTC	CASSHGLVTAPETQYF
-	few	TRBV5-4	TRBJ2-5	TGTGCCAGCAGCTTGATCGAGCGACCGACGGGAGAGACCCAGTACTTC	CASSLIERPTGETQYF
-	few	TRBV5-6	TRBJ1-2	TGTGCCAGCAGCTTGTCGGGGGAGCCTAACTATGGCTACACCTTC	CASSLSGEPNYGYTF
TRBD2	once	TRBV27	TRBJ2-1	TGTGCCAGCAGGTTACTAGCGGGGGCAATAGGCAATGAGCAGTTCTTC	CASRLLAGAIGNEQFF
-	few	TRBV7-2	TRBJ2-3	TGTGCCAGCAGCTCTCCGCGTCTCACAGATACGCAGTATTTT	CASSSPRLTDTQYF
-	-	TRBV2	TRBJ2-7	TGTGCCAGCACGGTGGAGGGAGAGGGAGAGCAGTACTTC	CASTVEGEGEQYF
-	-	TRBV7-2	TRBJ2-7	TGTGCCAGCAGGCGGGACGGCTACGAGCAGTACTTC	CASRRDGYEQYF
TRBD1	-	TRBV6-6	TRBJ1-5	TGTGCCAGCAGCCCGACAGGGGGTGGACAGCCCCAGCATTTT	CASSPTGGGQPQHF
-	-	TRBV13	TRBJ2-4	TGTGCCAGCAGCTTAGGCAAGAGGGTGCTAGCCAAAAACATTCAGTACTTC	CASSLGKRVLAKNIQYF
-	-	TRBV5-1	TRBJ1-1	TGCGCCAGCAGCGGGAGACCGAACACTGAAGCTTTCTTT	CASSGRPNTEAFF
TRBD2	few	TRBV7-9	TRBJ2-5	TGTGCCAGCAGCGCGGGACTAGCCCTACAAGAGACCCAGTACTTC	CASSAGLALQETQYF
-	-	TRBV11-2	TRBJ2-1	TGTGCCAGCAGCTTAAGGCGGGATGGGAACTACAATGAGCAGTTCTTC	CASSLRRDGNYNEQFF
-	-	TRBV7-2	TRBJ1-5	TGTGCCAGCAGCTTAGCGTCTGGGGGCATTGGTCAGCCCCAGCATTTT	CASSLASGGIGQPQHF
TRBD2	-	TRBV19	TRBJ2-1	TGTGCCAGTAGTATTGGAGGGCCCGGGACTAGCGGGAGGTTCAACAATGAGCAGTTCTTC	CASSIGGPGTSGRFNNEQFF
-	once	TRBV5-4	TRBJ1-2	TGTGCCAGCAGCCCCCCGCTGAGGGCAGGCTATGGCTACACCTTC	CASSPPLRAGYGYTF
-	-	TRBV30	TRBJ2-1	TGTGCCTGGAGCCGCTACAATGAGCAGTTCTTC	CAWSRYNEQFF
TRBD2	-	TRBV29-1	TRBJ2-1	TGCAGCGTGGGGCCGGGAGGCCCAAGCTCCTACAATGAGCAGTTCTTC	CSVGPGGPSSYNEQFF
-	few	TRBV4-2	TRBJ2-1	TGTGCCAGCAGCCTAGAGGGGGGGTCCTACAATGAGCAGTTCTTC	CASSLEGGSYNEQFF
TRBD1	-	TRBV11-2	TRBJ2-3	TGTGCCAGCAGCCTACAGGGGGCCACAGATACGCAGTATTTT	CASSLQGATDTQYF
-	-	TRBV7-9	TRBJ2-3	TGTGCCAGCAGCATCAGCGGGAGCACAGATACGCAGTATTTT	CASSISGSTDTQYF
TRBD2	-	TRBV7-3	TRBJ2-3	TGTGCCAGCAGCTTAAGCGGGGGAGCCCCTACAGATACGCAGTATTTT	CASSLSGGAPTDTQYF
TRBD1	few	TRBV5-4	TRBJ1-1	TGTGCCAGCAGCTTACAGGGGGTGAACACTGAAGCTTTCTTT	CASSLQGVNTEAFF
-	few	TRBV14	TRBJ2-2	TGTGCCAGCAGCAACCGGGCCGGGGAGCTGTTTTTT	CASSNRAGELFF
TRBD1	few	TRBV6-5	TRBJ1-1	TGTGCCAGCAGTTCGGGACAGTCCAACACTGAAGCTTTCTTT	CASSSGQSNTEAFF